Detailed here is one T cell receptor (beta chain). Its antigen remains unknown. The ends lost 7 bases at V and 7 bases at J; junction bases unmatched: 8. CDR3 size: 13 residues. Germline loops: CDR1 MDHEN, CDR2 SYDVKM. This record belongs to a study of cytomegalovirus exposure and HLA in healthy donors. General study points: HLA restriction was apparent for most CMV-associated TCR beta chains in a later analysis. Differences between HLA loci emerged in a later analysis of TCR association rates, with DRB1 most and HLA-C fewest. The listing of about 150 TCR beta chains classed them as cytomegalovirus-associated.

60 Vbeta and 13 Jbeta primers were used in PCR. The method was immunoSEQ multiplex PCR; TCRdb's version includes in-frame clones alone and lacks a portion of them. There are about 130,000 clones in the sample; about 76% occur only once, and about 0.71% lies in the top ten. Sequencing input: PBMCs. This chain connects TRBV28 to TRBJ1-2; TRBD1 matches 8 bases. The clonotype was recovered from a man younger than 35 in good health and CMV-seronegative. CDR3 sequence: CASTRQGFSGYTF. The CDR3 DNA reads TGTGCCAGCACGAGACAGGGGTTTAGTGGCTACACCTTC.